Described below is a single T cell receptor beta chain sequence and its context. The source of the sample is a study of blood T cell repertoires in COVID-19. Across the whole study: Some COVID-19 samples were acute and others convalescent; all came from the United States, Italy and Spain. T cells, B-cell-depleted T cells, or PBMCs provided the cDNA or gDNA that served as material.

Trimming took 3 bases from V and 3 from J; bases not matched to a gene: 6. There are 15 residues in the CDR3. Germline CDR1 is SGDLS and CDR2 is YYNGEE. In the authors' methods: Reference gene primer amplification gave estimated nucleated cell counts. The method was immunoSEQ multiplex PCR; TCRdb's version includes in-frame clones alone and lacks a portion of them. V, J and clone size derive from that table, while D and trimming were established from the DNA sequence. The sample has more than 95,000 clones; 70% to 90% are singletons. The source material was peripheral blood. The TCR sequence derives from a woman aged 60-75 years with acute or convalescent COVID-19. The J gene is TRBJ2-1, the V gene TRBV9, with 7 nucleotides matching TRBD2. CDR3 loop: CASSENQRGYNEQFF. The CDR3 DNA reads TGTGCCAGCAGCGAGAACCAGCGGGGCTACAATGAGCAGTTCTTC.